These 10 T cell receptor beta chains originate from one sample sequenced in a study of identical twins. TCRdb reanalysed the 5' RACE reads using MiXCR and keeps one entry per CDR3 protein. The sample holds roughly 280,000 distinct CDR3 sequences, roughly 9.7% seen once. These records were also assigned to another study, of yellow fever vaccine responses in identical twins.

The specimen sequenced was CD8+ T cells sorted from blood. These receptors originate from a woman younger than 30 in good health.

This sequence joins TRBV29-1 and TRBJ1-1, with D perhaps matching TRBD1 (6 bases). The CDR3 spans 12 residues. V was cut by 4 bases and J by 6 bases, with 12 bases left in between. Germline CDR1 and CDR2: SQVTM and ANQGSEA. The CDR3 sequence: CSVGGLGAEAFF. In nucleotides, the CDR3 is TGCAGCGTTGGGGGGCTTGGCGCTGAAGCTTTCTTT.

This clonotype showed up just a few times. This rearrangement joins TRBV11-2 to TRBJ1-3; D gene uncertain. Trimming removed 5 bases from V and 6 bases from J, with 8 bases in between. This CDR3 comprises 12 residues. Germline values: CDR1 SGHAT, CDR2 FQNNGV. The CDR3 sequence is CASSHAANTIYF. The CDR3, as DNA: TGTGCCAGCAGCCACGCTGCAAACACCATATATTTT.

This clonotype has just one count. The gene calls are TRBV6-1 and TRBJ2-7; tentatively, D is TRBD1 (6 bases). The CDR3 consists of 14 residues. The V end lost 6 bases, the J end lost 3 bases, and 15 bases lay between the germline ends. Germline assignment: CDR1 MNHNS and CDR2 SASEGT. The CDR3 protein is CASSHTGIGYEQYF. The CDR3 DNA reads as TGTGCCAGCAGCCACACAGGGATAGGCTACGAGCAGTACTTC.

This clonotype was detected a few times. The rearrangement links TRBV20-1 to TRBJ2-2; D gene ambiguous. Looked up from germline, CDR1 is DFQATT and CDR2 is SNEGSKA (reference sequence). This CDR3 has 14 residues. With 0 bases removed from V and 2 bases from J, the gap between germline ends came to 7 bases. The CDR3 DNA reads TGCAGTGCTAGAGATACCCCAAACACCGGGGAGCTGTTTTTT. Residues: CSARDTPNTGELFF.

J is TRBJ2-1 and V is TRBV13; D gene uncertain. The CDR3 consists of 13 residues. The ends were cut back, 0 bases at V and 9 bases at J, with 9 bases in the middle. Germline values: CDR1 PRHDT, CDR2 FYEKMQ (reference sequence). The CDR3 nucleotides are TGTGCCAGCAGCTTAGGCGGTCGATCTGAGCAGTTCTTC. Translated: CASSLGGRSEQFF.

The chain is built from TRBV2 and TRBJ2-7, with TRBD1 identical over 8 bases. The CDR3 spans 15 residues. The V and J ends lost 7 bases and 2 bases, in that order; junction bases with no gene match: 10. Germline V gives CDR1 SNHLY, CDR2 FYNNEI. CDR3 loop: CASNSRGPGTYEQYF. The CDR3 region has the DNA TGTGCCAGCAATAGCAGGGGGCCGGGAACCTACGAGCAGTACTTC.

The chain uses TRBV30 and TRBJ2-7, with 10 bases fitting TRBD1. J lost 3 bases, V lost 0 bases, and 5 bases had no gene match. The length of the CDR3 is 15 residues. CDR1 and CDR2 from the germline V gene are GTSNPN and SVGIG (reference sequence). The CDR3 sequence is CAWSVGTGENYEQYF. CDR3 nucleotides: TGTGCCTGGAGTGTAGGGACAGGGGAAAACTACGAGCAGTACTTC.

This clonotype was recorded at least ten times. The rearrangement uses TRBV19 and TRBJ2-1; D not certain. There are 14 residues in the CDR3. In germline, CDR1 is LNHDA, CDR2 SQIVND (reference sequence). V lost 4 bases and J 8 bases, leaving 15 bases between the germline ends. As DNA, the CDR3 is TGTGCCAGTAGTAATTCCCCTCCCCGGGATGAGCAGTTCTTC. Its protein is CASSNSPPRDEQFF.

This clonotype was seen repeatedly, ten times or more. V and J are TRBV4-3 and TRBJ2-7, with 9 bases aligning to TRBD1. V was clipped by 2 bases and J by 4 bases; unmatched bases: 6. This CDR3 has 15 amino acids. The germline V gene encodes CDR1 LGHNA and CDR2 YSLEER. The CDR3 DNA sequence: TGCGCCAGCAGCCAATCGGGACAGGGAATTTACGAGCAGTACTTC. This encodes CASSQSGQGIYEQYF.

V is TRBV24-1 and J is TRBJ2-1; D remains unclear. CDR3 length: 13 residues. Per the germline V gene, CDR1 is KGHDR and CDR2 is SFDVKD. V lost 4 bases to trimming and J lost 5 bases, with 8 bases between them. The chain's CDR3 is CATSEPFNNEQFF. CDR3 in DNA: TGTGCCACCAGTGAGCCCTTTAACAATGAGCAGTTCTTC.